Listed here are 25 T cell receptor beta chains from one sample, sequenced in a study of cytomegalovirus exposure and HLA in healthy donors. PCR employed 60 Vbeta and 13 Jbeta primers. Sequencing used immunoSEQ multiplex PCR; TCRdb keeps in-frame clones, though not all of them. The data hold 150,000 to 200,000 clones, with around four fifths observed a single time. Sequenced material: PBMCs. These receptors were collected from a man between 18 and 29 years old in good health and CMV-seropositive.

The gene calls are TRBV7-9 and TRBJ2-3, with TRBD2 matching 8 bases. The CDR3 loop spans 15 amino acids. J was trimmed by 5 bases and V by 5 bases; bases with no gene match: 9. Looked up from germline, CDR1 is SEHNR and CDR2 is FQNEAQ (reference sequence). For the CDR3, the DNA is TGTGCCAGCAGCACCGGGGGGGGCCATAGAGATACGCAGTATTTT. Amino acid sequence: CASSTGGGHRDTQYF. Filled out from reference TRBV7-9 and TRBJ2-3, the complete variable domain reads DTGVSQNPRHKITKRGQNVTFRCDPISEHNRLYWYRQTLGQGPEFLTYFQNEAQLEKSRLLSDRFSAERPKGSFSTLEIQRTEQGDSAMYLCASSTGGGHRDTQYFGPGTRLTVL.

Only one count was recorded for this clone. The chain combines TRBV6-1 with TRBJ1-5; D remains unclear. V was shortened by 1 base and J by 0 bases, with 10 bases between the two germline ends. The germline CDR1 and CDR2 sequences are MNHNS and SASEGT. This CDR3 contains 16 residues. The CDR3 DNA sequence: TGTGCCAGCAGTGAAGAACAGAGTTATAGCAATCAGCCCCAGCATTTT. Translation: CASSEEQSYSNQPQHF.

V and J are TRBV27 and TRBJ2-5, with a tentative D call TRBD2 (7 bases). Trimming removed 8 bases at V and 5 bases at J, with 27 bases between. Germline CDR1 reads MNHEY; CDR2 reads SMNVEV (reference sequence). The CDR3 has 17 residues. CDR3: CASASLISGGAGETQYF. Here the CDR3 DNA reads TGTGCCAGCGCCTCCCTCATTAGTGGGGGGGCCGGGGAGACCCAGTACTTC.

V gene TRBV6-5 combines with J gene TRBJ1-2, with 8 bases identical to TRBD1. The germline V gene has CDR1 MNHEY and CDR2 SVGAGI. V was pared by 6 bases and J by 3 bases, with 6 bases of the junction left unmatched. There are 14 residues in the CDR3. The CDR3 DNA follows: TGTGCCAGCAGCAACAGACAGGGGTACTATGGCTACACCTTC. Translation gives CASSNRQGYYGYTF.

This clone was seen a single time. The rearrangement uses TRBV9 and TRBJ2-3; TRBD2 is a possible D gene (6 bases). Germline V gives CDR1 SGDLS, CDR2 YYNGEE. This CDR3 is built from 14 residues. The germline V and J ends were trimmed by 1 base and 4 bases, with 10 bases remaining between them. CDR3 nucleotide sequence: TGTGCCAGCAGCGTAACGGGAGAACCAGATACGCAGTATTTT. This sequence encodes CASSVTGEPDTQYF.

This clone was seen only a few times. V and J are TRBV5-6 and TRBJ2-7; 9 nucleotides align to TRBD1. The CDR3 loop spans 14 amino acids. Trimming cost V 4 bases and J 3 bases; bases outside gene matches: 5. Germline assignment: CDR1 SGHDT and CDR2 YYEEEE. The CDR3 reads CASSAGTGSYEQYF. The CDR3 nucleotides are TGTGCCAGCAGCGCGGGGACAGGGAGCTACGAGCAGTACTTC.

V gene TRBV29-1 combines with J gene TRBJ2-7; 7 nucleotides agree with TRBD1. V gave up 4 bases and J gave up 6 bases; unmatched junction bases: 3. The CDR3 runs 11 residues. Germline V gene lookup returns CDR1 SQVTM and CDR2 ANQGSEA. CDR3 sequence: CSVGTGAEQYF. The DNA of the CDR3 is TGCAGCGTTGGTACAGGGGCCGAGCAGTACTTC.

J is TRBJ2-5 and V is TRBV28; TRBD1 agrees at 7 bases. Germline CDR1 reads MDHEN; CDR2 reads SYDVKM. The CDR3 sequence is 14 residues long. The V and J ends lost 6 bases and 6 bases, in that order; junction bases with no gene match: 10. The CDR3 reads CASRGRQGSQTQYF. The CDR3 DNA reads TGTGCCAGCAGAGGGAGACAGGGTAGCCAGACCCAGTACTTC.

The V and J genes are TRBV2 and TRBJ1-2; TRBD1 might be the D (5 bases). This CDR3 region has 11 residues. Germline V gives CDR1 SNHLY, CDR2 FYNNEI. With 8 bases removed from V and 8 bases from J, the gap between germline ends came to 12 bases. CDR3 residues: CASDRRGGYTF. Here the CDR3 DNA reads TGTGCCAGCGACCGTAGGGGAGGCTACACCTTC.

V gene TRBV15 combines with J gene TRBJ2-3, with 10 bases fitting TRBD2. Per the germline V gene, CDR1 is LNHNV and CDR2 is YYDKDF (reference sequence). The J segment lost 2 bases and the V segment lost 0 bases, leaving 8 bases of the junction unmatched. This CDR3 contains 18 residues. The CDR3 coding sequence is TGTGCCACCAGCAGAGATCGAGCGGGAGGGACTTACACAGATACGCAGTATTTT. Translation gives CATSRDRAGGTYTDTQYF. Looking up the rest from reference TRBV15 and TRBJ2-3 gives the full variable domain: DAMVIQNPRYQVTQFGKPVTLSCSQTLNHNVMYWYQQKSSQAPKLLFHYYDKDFNNEADTPDNFQSRRPNTSFCFLDIRSPGLGDTAMYLCATSRDRAGGTYTDTQYFGPGTRLTVL.

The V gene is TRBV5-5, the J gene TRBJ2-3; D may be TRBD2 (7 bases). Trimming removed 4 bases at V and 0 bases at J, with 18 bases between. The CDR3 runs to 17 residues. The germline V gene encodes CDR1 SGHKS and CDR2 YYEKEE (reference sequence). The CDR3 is CASSLRRAGTSTDTQYF. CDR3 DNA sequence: TGTGCCAGCAGCCTACGTCGAGCGGGGACAAGCACAGATACGCAGTATTTT.

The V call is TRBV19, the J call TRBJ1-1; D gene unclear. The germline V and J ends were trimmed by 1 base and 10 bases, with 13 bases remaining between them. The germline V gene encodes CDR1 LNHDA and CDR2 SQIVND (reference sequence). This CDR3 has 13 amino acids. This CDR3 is CASSIGSRLGAFF. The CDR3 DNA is TGTGCCAGTAGTATAGGTTCCAGGTTGGGAGCTTTCTTT.

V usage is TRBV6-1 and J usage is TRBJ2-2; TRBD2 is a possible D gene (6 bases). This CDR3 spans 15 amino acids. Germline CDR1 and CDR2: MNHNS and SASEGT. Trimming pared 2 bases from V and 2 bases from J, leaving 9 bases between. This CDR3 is CASSELGRNTGELFF. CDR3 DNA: TGTGCCAGCAGTGAACTCGGGAGAAACACCGGGGAGCTGTTTTTT.

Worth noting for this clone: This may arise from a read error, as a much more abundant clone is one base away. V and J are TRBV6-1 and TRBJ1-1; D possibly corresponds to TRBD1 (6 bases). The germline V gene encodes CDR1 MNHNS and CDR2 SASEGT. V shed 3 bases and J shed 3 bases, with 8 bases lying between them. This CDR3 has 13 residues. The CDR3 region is CASSEGAHTEAFF. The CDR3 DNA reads TGTGCCAGCAGTGAGGGGGCGCACACTGAAGCTTTCTTT.

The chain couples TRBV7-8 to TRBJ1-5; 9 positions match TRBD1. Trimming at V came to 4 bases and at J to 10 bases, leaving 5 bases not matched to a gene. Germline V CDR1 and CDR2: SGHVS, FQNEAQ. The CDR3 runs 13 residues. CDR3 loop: CASSSQTGGPQHF. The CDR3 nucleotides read TGTGCCAGCAGCTCGCAAACAGGGGGCCCCCAGCATTTT. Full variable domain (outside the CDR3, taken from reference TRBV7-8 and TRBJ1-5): GAGVSQSPRYKVAKRGQDVALRCDPISGHVSLFWYQQALGQGPEFLTYFQNEAQLDKSGLPSDRFFAERPEGSVSTLKIQRTQQEDSAVYLCASSSQTGGPQHFGDGTRLSIL.

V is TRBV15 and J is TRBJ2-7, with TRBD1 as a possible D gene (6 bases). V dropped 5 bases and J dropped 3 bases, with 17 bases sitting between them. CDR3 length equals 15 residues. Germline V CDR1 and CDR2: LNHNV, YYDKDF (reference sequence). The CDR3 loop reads CATSVFPGQSYEQYF. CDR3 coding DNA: TGTGCCACCAGCGTCTTCCCCGGACAGAGCTACGAGCAGTACTTC.

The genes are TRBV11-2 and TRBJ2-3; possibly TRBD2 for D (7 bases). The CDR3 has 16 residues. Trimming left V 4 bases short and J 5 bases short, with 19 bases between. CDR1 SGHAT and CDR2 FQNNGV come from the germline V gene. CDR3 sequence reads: CASSSWGGLSGDTQYF. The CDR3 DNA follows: TGTGCCAGCAGCTCGTGGGGGGGCCTATCGGGAGATACGCAGTATTTT. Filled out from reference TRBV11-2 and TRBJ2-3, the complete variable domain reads EAGVAQSPRYKIIEKRQSVAFWCNPISGHATLYWYQQILGQGPKLLIQFQNNGVVDDSQLPKDRFSAERLKGVDSTLKIQPAKLEDSAVYLCASSSWGGLSGDTQYFGPGTRLTVL.

The CDR3 reads CASSLSLTGFVGELFF. Here the CDR3 DNA reads TGCGCCAGCAGCTTGTCCCTTACAGGGTTCGTCGGGGAGCTGTTTTTT. The chain couples TRBV5-1 to TRBJ2-2; a weak D match, TRBD1 (6 bases). V lost 1 base and J lost 7, with 17 bases in between. CDR3 size: 16 residues. Looked up from germline, CDR1 is SGHRS and CDR2 is YFSETQ.

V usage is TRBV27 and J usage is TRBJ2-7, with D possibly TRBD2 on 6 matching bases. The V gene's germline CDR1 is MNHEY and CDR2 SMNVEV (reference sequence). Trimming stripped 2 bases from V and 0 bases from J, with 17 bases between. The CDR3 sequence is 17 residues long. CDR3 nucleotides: TGTGCCAGCAGTTTAACCCCTAGCGCATATAACTCCTACGAGCAGTACTTC. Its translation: CASSLTPSAYNSYEQYF.

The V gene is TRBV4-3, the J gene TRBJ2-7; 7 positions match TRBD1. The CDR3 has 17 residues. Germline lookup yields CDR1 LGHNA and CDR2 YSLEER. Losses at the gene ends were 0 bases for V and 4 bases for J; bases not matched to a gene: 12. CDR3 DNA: TGCGCCAGCAGCCAAGACTTGCAGGACAGGTATTATTACGAGCAGTACTTC. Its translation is CASSQDLQDRYYYEQYF.

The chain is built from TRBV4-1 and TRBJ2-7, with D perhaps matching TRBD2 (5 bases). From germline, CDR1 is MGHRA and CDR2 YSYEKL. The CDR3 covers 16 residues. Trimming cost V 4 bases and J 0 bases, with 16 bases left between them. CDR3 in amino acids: CASSPPGGGSSYEQYF. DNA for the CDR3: TGCGCCAGCAGCCCACCCGGAGGCGGTAGCTCCTACGAGCAGTACTTC.

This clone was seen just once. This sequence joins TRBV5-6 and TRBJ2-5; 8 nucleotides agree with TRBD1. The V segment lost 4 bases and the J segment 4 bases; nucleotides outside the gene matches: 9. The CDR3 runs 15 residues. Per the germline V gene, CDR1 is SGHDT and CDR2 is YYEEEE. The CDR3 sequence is CASSPDQGAPETQYF. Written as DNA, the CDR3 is TGTGCCAGCAGCCCTGATCAGGGGGCTCCAGAGACCCAGTACTTC. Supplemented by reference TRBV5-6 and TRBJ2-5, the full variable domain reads DAGVTQSPTHLIKTRGQQVTLRCSPKSGHDTVSWYQQALGQGPQFIFQYYEEEERQRGNFPDRFSGHQFPNYSSELNVNALLLGDSALYLCASSPDQGAPETQYFGPGTRLLVL.

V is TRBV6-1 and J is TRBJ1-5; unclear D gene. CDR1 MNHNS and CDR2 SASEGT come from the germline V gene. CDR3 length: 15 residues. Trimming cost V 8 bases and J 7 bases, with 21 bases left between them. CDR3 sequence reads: CASRREDGPWQPQHF. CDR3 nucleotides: TGTGCCAGCCGGCGGGAGGACGGTCCATGGCAGCCCCAGCATTTT.

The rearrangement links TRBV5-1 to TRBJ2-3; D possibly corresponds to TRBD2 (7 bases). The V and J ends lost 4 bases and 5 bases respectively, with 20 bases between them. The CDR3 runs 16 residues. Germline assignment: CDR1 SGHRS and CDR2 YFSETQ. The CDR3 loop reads CASSKTSGGAGDTQYF. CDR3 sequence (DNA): TGCGCCAGCAGCAAGACTAGTGGGGGGGCGGGAGATACGCAGTATTTT.

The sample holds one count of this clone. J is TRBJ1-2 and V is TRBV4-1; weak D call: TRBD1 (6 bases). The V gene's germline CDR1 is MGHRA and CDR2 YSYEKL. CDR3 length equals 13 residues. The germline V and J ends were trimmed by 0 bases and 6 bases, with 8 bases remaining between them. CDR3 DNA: TGCGCCAGCAGCCAAGACTCAGGGGATGGCTACACCTTC. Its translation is CASSQDSGDGYTF.